This T cell receptor beta chain is drawn from a study of cytomegalovirus exposure and HLA in healthy donors. It was with 60 Vbeta and 13 Jbeta primers that the PCR ran. Sequenced by immunoSEQ multiplex PCR; TCRdb stores in-frame clones only, minus some. The sample records around 130,000 clones, just under 80% being singletons. The length of the CDR3 is 13 residues. The germline V gene has CDR1 SEHNR and CDR2 FQNEAQ (reference sequence). With 5 bases clipped from V and 3 bases from J, the junction kept 4 bases outside the gene matches. General study findings and limits: Within an earlier analysis, most TCR beta V segments proved productive either about 87% or about 30% of the time. The presence/absence work took it that sequencing depth was about the same across donors. TCR beta sequences numbering fewer than 20,000 were associated with HLA alleles at 0.05 false discovery rate in a later analysis.

Note on this clone: Its antigen remains unidentified.

This chain uses TRBV7-9 with TRBJ2-7; 7 bases align to TRBD1. Sequences were obtained from PBMCs. The sequence was collected from a man in his thirties or forties in good health and CMV-seronegative. For the CDR3, the DNA is TGTGCCAGCAGCATGAGGGACAGCTACGAGCAGTACTTC. It is translated as CASSMRDSYEQYF.